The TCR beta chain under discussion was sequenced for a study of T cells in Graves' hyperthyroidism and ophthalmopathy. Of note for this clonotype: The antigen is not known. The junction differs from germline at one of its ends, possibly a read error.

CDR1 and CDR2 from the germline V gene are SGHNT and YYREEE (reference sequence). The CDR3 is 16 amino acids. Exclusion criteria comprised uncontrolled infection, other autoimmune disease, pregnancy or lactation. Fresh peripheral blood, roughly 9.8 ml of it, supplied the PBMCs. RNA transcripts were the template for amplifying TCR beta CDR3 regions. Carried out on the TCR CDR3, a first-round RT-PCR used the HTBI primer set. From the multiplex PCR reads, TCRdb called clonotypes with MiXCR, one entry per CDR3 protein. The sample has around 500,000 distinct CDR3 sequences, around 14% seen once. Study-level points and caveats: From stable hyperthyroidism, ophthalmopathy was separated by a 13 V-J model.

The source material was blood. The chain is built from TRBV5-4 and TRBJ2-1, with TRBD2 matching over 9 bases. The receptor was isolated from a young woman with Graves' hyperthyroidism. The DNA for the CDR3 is TGTGCCAGCAGCGTCGAGCTAGCGGGAACCTACGATGAGCAGTTCTTC. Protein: CASSVELAGTYDEQFF.